The 28 T cell receptor beta chains reported below all come from one sample, sequenced in a study of blood T cell repertoires in COVID-19. Measured with immunoSEQ multiplex PCR; TCRdb has only the in-frame clones, and not every one. This sample carries over 150,000 clones, 84% of them seen once, and the ten largest clones take roughly 15%. The sample taken for sequencing was peripheral blood. These receptors all come from a man aged 18 to 29 with active or convalescent COVID-19.

The V and J genes are TRBV7-9 and TRBJ2-5, with 11 bases identical to TRBD1. The CDR3 contains 15 residues. Losses at the gene ends were 6 bases for V and 5 bases for J; bases not matched to a gene: 8. The germline CDR1 and CDR2 sequences are SEHNR and FQNEAQ (reference sequence). The CDR3 reads CASSPRTGGAETQYF. CDR3 DNA: TGTGCCAGCAGTCCCAGGACAGGGGGCGCGGAGACCCAGTACTTC. The complete variable domain, with remaining parts taken from reference TRBV7-9 and TRBJ2-5, reads DTGVSQNPRHKITKRGQNVTFRCDPISEHNRLYWYRQTLGQGPEFLTYFQNEAQLEKSRLLSDRFSAERPKGSFSTLEIQRTEQGDSAMYLCASSPRTGGAETQYFGPGTRLLVL.

The chain combines TRBV7-3 with TRBJ2-1, with 7 bases lining up with TRBD2. From germline, CDR1 is SGHTA and CDR2 FQGTGA. V gave up 6 bases and J gave up 0 bases; unmatched junction bases: 8. The CDR3 runs to 16 residues. As DNA, the CDR3 is TGTGCCAGCAGTTCGACTAGCCCCGCCTCCTACAATGAGCAGTTCTTC. Translated, it gives CASSSTSPASYNEQFF.

The chain is built from TRBV25-1 and TRBJ2-5, with 8 bases lining up with TRBD2. Unmatched junction bases numbered 3, after V lost 2 bases and J lost 1 base. Germline loops: CDR1 MGHDK, CDR2 SYGVNS. The CDR3 extends over 15 amino acids. CDR3 amino acids: CASSEISGIQETQYF. The CDR3 coding sequence is TGTGCCAGCAGTGAAATTAGCGGGATCCAAGAGACCCAGTACTTC.

V and J are TRBV6-5 and TRBJ2-7, with TRBD1 identical over 8 bases. This CDR3 comprises 15 residues. Losses at the gene ends were 6 bases for V and 3 bases for J; bases not matched to a gene: 10. CDR1 is MNHEY, CDR2 SVGAGI, per germline. CDR3 DNA sequence: TGTGCCAGCAGCCCCGACAGGGGAAGTAGCTACGAGCAGTACTTC. Translating it yields CASSPDRGSSYEQYF.

The chain couples TRBV19 to TRBJ1-1; D is possibly TRBD1 (6 bases). This CDR3 is 14 amino acids long. Trimming took off 3 bases at V and 1 base at J, with 9 bases between the two ends. CDR1 is LNHDA and CDR2 is SQIVND in the germline V gene (reference sequence). CDR3 bases: TGTGCCAGTAGTATGGGGACATCGAACACTGAAGCTTTCTTT. Translated, it gives CASSMGTSNTEAFF.

J is TRBJ2-7 and V is TRBV28, with D unclear. The CDR3 extends over 16 amino acids. Looked up from germline, CDR1 is MDHEN and CDR2 is SYDVKM. V was cut by 5 bases and J by 0 bases, with 17 bases left in between. The CDR3 spells CASSPLVGSSSYEQYF. The DNA for the CDR3 is TGTGCCAGCAGTCCTCTTGTTGGCTCTAGCTCCTACGAGCAGTACTTC.

The gene calls are TRBV25-1 and TRBJ1-1, with a tentative D call TRBD1 (6 bases). Germline values: CDR1 MGHDK, CDR2 SYGVNS. This CDR3 has 16 amino acids. V was shortened by 6 bases and J by 5 bases, with 22 bases between the two germline ends. CDR3: CASSPTVGGANTEAFF. CDR3 DNA sequence: TGTGCCAGCAGCCCCACCGTAGGGGGGGCAAATACTGAAGCTTTCTTT.

This clone was found a few times. The J gene is TRBJ1-5, the V gene TRBV4-1, with D maybe TRBD1 (6 bases). The V end was cut by 0 bases, the J end by 1 base, with 10 bases between. CDR3 length equals 16 residues. Germline assignment: CDR1 MGHRA and CDR2 YSYEKL. The CDR3 bases are TGCGCCAGCAGCCAAGAATGGGGGCAGAGCAATCAGCCCCAGCATTTT. It yields the protein CASSQEWGQSNQPQHF.

V is TRBV11-2 and J is TRBJ2-5, with D perhaps matching TRBD1 (5 bases). The germline CDR1 and CDR2 sequences are SGHAT and FQNNGV. V was pared by 5 bases and J by 6 bases, with 19 bases between. CDR3 length: 15 residues. CDR3 coding DNA: TGTGCCAGCAGCCCACGGTTGGGCAGGGATCAGACCCAGTACTTC. It encodes CASSPRLGRDQTQYF.

This clone was observed once. The genes are TRBV7-9 and TRBJ1-4, with 7 bases fitting TRBD1. V dropped 5 bases and J dropped 8; count of bases not matched to a gene: 11. The CDR3 consists of 15 residues. The germline V gene encodes CDR1 SEHNR and CDR2 FQNEAQ (reference sequence). CDR3 DNA: TGTGCCAGCAGCCGAACAGGGGCCTTAACGGAAAAACTGTTTTTT. Translation: CASSRTGALTEKLFF.

This chain links TRBV21-1 with TRBJ2-7; the table calls TRBD1, which could not be checked here. TRBV21-1 is reported as a pseudogene. This CDR3 region has 15 residues. The CDR3 reads CASSKAQTGGNEQYF. The CDR3 DNA is TGTGCCAGCAGCAAAGCTCAGACAGGGGGTAATGAGCAGTACTTC.

The count of this clone is one. The J gene is TRBJ2-3, the V gene TRBV9; D is undetermined. Per germline, CDR1 SGDLS and CDR2 YYNGEE. Deletions cut 3 bases from V and 0 bases from J, with 8 bases between. The length of the CDR3 is 14 residues. DNA of the CDR3: TGTGCCAGCAGCGCCGCACTTAGCACAGATACGCAGTATTTT. This gives the protein CASSAALSTDTQYF.

CDR3 in DNA: TGTGCCAGCTCACCCTTACTAGCGGGTAGCTCCTACGAGCAGTACTTC. Translation gives CASSPLLAGSSYEQYF. The rearrangement links TRBV18 to TRBJ2-7; TRBD2 matches at 9 bases. V dropped 3 bases and J dropped 0; count of bases not matched to a gene: 6. Germline CDR1 is KGHSH and CDR2 is LQKENI. The CDR3 consists of 16 residues.

The CDR3 loop is CASSRGTTTNEKLFF. CDR3 DNA sequence: TGTGCCAGTAGTAGAGGGACAACAACTAATGAAAAACTGTTTTTT. The chain is built from TRBV19 and TRBJ1-4, with TRBD1 as a possible D gene (6 bases). This CDR3 spans 15 amino acids. V was clipped by 4 bases and J by 0 bases, with 9 bases between them. The V gene's germline CDR1 is LNHDA and CDR2 SQIVND (reference sequence).

The chain carries TRBV7-9 and TRBJ1-2, with 8 bases that match TRBD1. Germline V gives CDR1 SEHNR, CDR2 FQNEAQ (reference sequence). The CDR3 loop spans 16 amino acids. V lost 7 bases to trimming and J lost 0 bases; unmatched junction nucleotides: 10. The CDR3 protein is CASTQGTGITNYGYTF. CDR3 DNA: TGTGCCAGCACGCAAGGGACAGGCATAACTAACTATGGCTACACCTTC.

The rearrangement links TRBV2 to TRBJ1-2, with a weak D call TRBD1 (6 bases). This CDR3 region has 14 residues. V lost 8 bases, J lost 2 bases, and 15 bases lay in between. Germline V gene sequence: CDR1 SNHLY, CDR2 FYNNEI. The CDR3 sequence is CASLINRENYGYTF. In DNA form, the CDR3 reads TGTGCCAGCCTCATTAACAGGGAAAACTATGGCTACACCTTC.

The chain recombines TRBV5-4 with TRBJ2-2; possible D gene TRBD2, 6 bases. Germline CDR1 SGHNT, CDR2 YYREEE (reference sequence). Between the trimmed V and J ends, which lost 3 bases and 1 base, there was a span of 19 bases. The CDR3 totals 18 residues. CDR3 sequence reads: CASSSPAGWGLNTGELFF. The CDR3 DNA reads TGTGCCAGCAGCTCCCCGGCGGGGTGGGGTCTGAACACCGGGGAGCTGTTTTTT.

For the CDR3, the DNA is TGTGCCAGCAGTCTCACGCTCACAGGGGCTGATGGCTACACCTTC. As protein: CASSLTLTGADGYTF. This sequence joins TRBV27 and TRBJ1-2; 7 bases map to TRBD1. J was trimmed by 6 bases and V by 5 bases; bases with no gene match: 12. The CDR3 loop spans 15 amino acids. The germline V gene has CDR1 MNHEY and CDR2 SMNVEV (reference sequence).

This clone has just one count. The J gene is TRBJ2-4, the V gene TRBV19; 7 bases are a match to TRBD2. This CDR3 is 19 amino acids long. CDR1 and CDR2 from the germline V gene are LNHDA and SQIVND (reference sequence). The V and J ends lost 5 bases and 0 bases, in that order; junction bases with no gene match: 16. CDR3: CASSPWWAGEGLAKNIQYF. The CDR3 DNA reads as TGTGCCAGTAGTCCGTGGTGGGCGGGGGAGGGTCTAGCCAAAAACATTCAGTACTTC.

The count of this clone is one. CDR3 sequence reads: CASSRDRSYNSPLHF. In DNA, the CDR3 is TGTGCCAGCAGTAGGGACAGGTCTTATAATTCACCCCTCCACTTT. This chain links TRBV2 with TRBJ1-6; 8 positions match TRBD1. The junction had 4 bases not matched to a gene; V was cut back by 5 bases and J by 4 bases. The CDR3 contains 15 residues. Germline V lookup: CDR1 SNHLY, CDR2 FYNNEI.

The chain is built from TRBV4-2 and TRBJ2-1; TRBD2 matches 12 bases. The junction had 15 bases not matched to a gene; V was cut back by 2 bases and J by 4 bases. CDR3 length: 20 residues. Germline CDR1 reads LGHNA; CDR2 reads YNFKEQ. The CDR3 coding sequence is TGTGCCAGCAGCCAACAAGTTCCTGGTCTAGCGGGGGGGTTGTACAATGAGCAGTTCTTC. Residues: CASSQQVPGLAGGLYNEQFF.

This chain links TRBV28 with TRBJ1-4; no definite D call. Trimming shortened V by 6 bases and J by 0 bases, and 17 bases separated the two germline ends. Looked up from germline, CDR1 is MDHEN and CDR2 is SYDVKM. The CDR3 extends over 17 amino acids. CDR3 amino acids: CASSLYMSSATNEKLFF. For the CDR3, the DNA is TGTGCCAGCAGCCTCTATATGTCATCTGCAACTAATGAAAAACTGTTTTTT.

The CDR3 DNA sequence: TGTGCCAGCAGTTCCGGACCCCAGGGTGGCTACACCTTC. Protein product: CASSSGPQGGYTF. The gene calls are TRBV5-8 and TRBJ1-2, with a possible D match to TRBD1 (5 bases). V was clipped by 5 bases and J by 7 bases, with 15 bases between them. CDR3 length: 13 amino acids. Germline CDR1 and CDR2: SGHTS and YDEGEE.

The sample holds one count of this clone. The chain carries TRBV7-3 and TRBJ2-2, with 8 bases identical to TRBD2. The CDR3 has 15 amino acids. The V gene's germline CDR1 is SGHTA and CDR2 FQGTGA. V lost 5 bases to trimming and J lost 3 bases; unmatched junction nucleotides: 5. The CDR3, as DNA: TGTGCCAGCAGCCCCAGCGGGAGCGACACCGGGGAGCTGTTTTTT. Translating it yields CASSPSGSDTGELFF.

This clone was observed a few times. The chain recombines TRBV24-1 with TRBJ2-2; 9 nucleotides match TRBD1. Trimming removed 5 bases from V and 2 bases from J; junction bases left unmatched: 11. The CDR3 length is 18 residues. Germline V lookup: CDR1 KGHDR, CDR2 SFDVKD. The CDR3 sequence: CATSALTGTGTNTGELFF. The DNA of the CDR3 is TGTGCCACCAGTGCCTTGACCGGGACAGGGACTAACACCGGGGAGCTGTTTTTT.

The chain carries TRBV19 and TRBJ2-7; the D gene is possibly TRBD1 (5 bases). This CDR3 has 13 residues. Trimming shortened V by 4 bases and J by 2 bases, and 9 bases separated the two germline ends. In germline, CDR1 is LNHDA, CDR2 SQIVND (reference sequence). CDR3 sequence (DNA): TGTGCCAGTAGTAACCGACAGACCTACGAGCAGTACTTC. Its translation is CASSNRQTYEQYF.

This clone was seen more than once but under ten times. V gene TRBV28 combines with J gene TRBJ1-1; the D gene is possibly TRBD1 (6 bases). Germline assignment: CDR1 MDHEN and CDR2 SYDVKM. V was shortened by 8 bases and J by 1 base, with 17 bases between the two germline ends. This CDR3 has 15 residues. This chain's CDR3 is CASGGAGTANTEAFF. The CDR3 DNA is TGTGCCAGCGGGGGGGCCGGGACGGCGAACACTGAAGCTTTCTTT.

The chain has TRBV18 and TRBJ1-2, with D possibly matching TRBD1 (5 bases). Trimming pared 6 bases from V and 8 bases from J, leaving 16 bases between. Per the germline V gene, CDR1 is KGHSH and CDR2 is LQKENI. The CDR3 loop spans 13 amino acids. The CDR3 sequence is CASSPDKPLGYTF. The CDR3 nucleotides are TGTGCCAGCTCCCCGGACAAGCCTCTCGGCTACACCTTC.